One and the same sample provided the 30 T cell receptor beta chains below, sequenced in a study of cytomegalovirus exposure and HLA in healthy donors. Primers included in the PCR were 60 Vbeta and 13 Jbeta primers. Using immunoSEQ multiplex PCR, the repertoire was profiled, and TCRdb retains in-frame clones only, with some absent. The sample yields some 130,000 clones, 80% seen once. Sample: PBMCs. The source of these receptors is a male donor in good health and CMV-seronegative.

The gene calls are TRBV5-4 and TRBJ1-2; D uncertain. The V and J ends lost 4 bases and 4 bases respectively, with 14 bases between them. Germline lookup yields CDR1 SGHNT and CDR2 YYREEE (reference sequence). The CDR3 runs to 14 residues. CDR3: CASSLPAAPYGYTF. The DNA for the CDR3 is TGTGCCAGCAGCCTCCCGGCAGCGCCCTATGGCTACACCTTC.

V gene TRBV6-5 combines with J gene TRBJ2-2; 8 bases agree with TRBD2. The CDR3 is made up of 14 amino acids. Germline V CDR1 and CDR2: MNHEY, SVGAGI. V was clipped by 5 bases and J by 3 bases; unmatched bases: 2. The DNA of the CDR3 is TGTGCCAGCAGTAGCGGGAGCTACACCGGGGAGCTGTTTTTT. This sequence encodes CASSSGSYTGELFF.

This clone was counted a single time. The CDR3 nucleotides are TGCAGCGTGGACGGGACAGCTAAGGGGTACCAAGAGACCCAGTACTTC. Translation: CSVDGTAKGYQETQYF. The rearrangement joins TRBV29-1 to TRBJ2-5, with TRBD1 matching 7 bases. The CDR3 totals 16 residues. Looked up from germline, CDR1 is SQVTM and CDR2 is ANQGSEA. Trimming at V came to 6 bases and at J to 0 bases, leaving 13 bases not matched to a gene.

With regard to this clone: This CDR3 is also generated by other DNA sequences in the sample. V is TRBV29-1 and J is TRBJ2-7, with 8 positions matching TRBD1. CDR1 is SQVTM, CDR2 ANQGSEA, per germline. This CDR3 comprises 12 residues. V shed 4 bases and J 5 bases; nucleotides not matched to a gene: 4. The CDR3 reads CSVVGQGHEQYF. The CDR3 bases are TGCAGCGTTGTTGGACAGGGCCACGAGCAGTACTTC.

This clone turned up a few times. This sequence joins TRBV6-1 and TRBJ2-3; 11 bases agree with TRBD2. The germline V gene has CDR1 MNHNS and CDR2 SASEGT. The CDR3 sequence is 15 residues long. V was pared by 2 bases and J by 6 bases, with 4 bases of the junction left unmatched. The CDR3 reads CASSELAGGQDTQYF. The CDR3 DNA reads TGTGCCAGCAGTGAACTAGCGGGGGGCCAGGATACGCAGTATTTT.

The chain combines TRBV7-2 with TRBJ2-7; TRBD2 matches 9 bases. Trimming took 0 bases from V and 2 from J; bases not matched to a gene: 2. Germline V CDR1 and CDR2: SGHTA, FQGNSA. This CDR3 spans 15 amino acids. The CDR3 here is CASSLAAGGTYEQYF. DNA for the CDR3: TGTGCCAGCAGCTTAGCAGCGGGGGGAACCTACGAGCAGTACTTC.

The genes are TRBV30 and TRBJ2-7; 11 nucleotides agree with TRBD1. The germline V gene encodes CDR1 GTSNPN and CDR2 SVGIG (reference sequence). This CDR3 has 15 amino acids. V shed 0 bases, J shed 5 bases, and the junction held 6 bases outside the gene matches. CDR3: CAWSVQGQGGDEQYF. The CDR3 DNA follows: TGTGCCTGGAGTGTACAGGGACAGGGGGGCGACGAGCAGTACTTC.

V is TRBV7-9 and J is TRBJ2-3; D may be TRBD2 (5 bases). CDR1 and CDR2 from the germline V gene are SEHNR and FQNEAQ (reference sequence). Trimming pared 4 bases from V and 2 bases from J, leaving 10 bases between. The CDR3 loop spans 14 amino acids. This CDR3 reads CASSYGDSTDTQYF. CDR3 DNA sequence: TGTGCCAGCAGCTACGGGGATTCCACAGATACGCAGTATTTT.

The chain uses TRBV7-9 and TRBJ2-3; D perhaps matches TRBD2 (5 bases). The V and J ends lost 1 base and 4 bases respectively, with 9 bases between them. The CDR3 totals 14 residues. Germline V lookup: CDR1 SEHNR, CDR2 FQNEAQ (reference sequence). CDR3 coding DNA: TGTGCCAGCAGCTTAGGTAGCGTGGCAGATACGCAGTATTTT. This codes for CASSLGSVADTQYF.

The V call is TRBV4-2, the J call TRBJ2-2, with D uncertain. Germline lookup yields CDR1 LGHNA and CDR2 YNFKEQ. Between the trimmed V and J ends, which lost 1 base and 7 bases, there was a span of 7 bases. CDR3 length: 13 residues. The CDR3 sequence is CASSQAENGELFF. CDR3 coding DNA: TGTGCCAGCAGCCAAGCGGAGAACGGGGAGCTGTTTTTT.

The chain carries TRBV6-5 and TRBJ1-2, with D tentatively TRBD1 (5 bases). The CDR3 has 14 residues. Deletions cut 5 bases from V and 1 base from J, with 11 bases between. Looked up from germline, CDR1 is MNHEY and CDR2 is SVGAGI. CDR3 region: CASSEGVVNYGYTF. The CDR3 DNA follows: TGTGCCAGCAGTGAAGGGGTGGTTAACTATGGCTACACCTTC.

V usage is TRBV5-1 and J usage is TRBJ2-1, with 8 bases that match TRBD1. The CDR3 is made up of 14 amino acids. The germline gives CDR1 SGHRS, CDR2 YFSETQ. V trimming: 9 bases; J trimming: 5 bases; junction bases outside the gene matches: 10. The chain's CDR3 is CATYTGTGNNEQFF. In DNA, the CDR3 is TGCGCCACCTATACCGGGACAGGCAACAATGAGCAGTTCTTC.

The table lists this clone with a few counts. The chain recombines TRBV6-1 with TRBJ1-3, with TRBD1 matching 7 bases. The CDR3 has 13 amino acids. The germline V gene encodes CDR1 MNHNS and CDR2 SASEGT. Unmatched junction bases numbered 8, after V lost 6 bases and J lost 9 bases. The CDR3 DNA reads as TGTGCCAGCAGCCTTACAGGGGTTGGCACCATATATTTT. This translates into CASSLTGVGTIYF.

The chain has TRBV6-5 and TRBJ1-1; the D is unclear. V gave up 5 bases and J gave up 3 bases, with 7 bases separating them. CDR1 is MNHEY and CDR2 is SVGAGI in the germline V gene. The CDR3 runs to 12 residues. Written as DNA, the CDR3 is TGTGCCAGCAGTAGACTGGACACTGAAGCTTTCTTT. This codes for CASSRLDTEAFF.

The CDR3 spells CASSPPVSSYEQYF. The CDR3, as DNA: TGTGCCAGCTCACCACCGGTCAGCTCCTACGAGCAGTACTTC. The V gene is TRBV18, the J gene TRBJ2-7; unclear D gene. V was pared by 0 bases and J by 0 bases, with 6 bases between. CDR3 length: 14 residues. The germline V gene encodes CDR1 KGHSH and CDR2 LQKENI.

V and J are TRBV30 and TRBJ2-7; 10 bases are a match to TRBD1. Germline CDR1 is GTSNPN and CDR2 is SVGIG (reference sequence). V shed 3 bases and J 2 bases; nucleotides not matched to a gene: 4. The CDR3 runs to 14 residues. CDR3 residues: CAWRRDRGTYEQYF. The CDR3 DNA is TGTGCCTGGAGAAGGGACAGGGGTACCTACGAGCAGTACTTC. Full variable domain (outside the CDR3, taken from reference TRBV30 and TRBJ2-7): SQTIHQWPATLVQPVGSPLSLECTVEGTSNPNLYWYRQAAGRGLQLLFYSVGIGQISSEVPQNLSASRPQDRQFILSSKKLLLSDSGFYLCAWRRDRGTYEQYFGPGTRLTVT.

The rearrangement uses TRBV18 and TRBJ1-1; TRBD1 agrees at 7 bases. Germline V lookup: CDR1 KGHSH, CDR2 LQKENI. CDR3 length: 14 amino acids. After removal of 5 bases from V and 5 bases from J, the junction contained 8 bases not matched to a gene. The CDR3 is CASSFRQGRTEAFF. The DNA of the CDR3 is TGTGCCAGCTCATTTCGACAGGGTCGGACTGAAGCTTTCTTT.

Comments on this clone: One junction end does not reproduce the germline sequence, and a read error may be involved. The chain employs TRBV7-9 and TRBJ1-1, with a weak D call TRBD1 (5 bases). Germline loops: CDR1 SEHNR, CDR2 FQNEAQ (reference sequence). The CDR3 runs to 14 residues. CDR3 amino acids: CSSSLDTGETEAFF. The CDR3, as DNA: TGTTCCAGCAGCTTAGATACGGGGGAAACTGAAGCTTTCTTT.

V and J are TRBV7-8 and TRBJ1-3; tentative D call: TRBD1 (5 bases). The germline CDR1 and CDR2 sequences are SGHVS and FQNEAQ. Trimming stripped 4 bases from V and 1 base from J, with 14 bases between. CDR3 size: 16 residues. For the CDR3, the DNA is TGTGCCAGCAGCTCTCCAGGGTTTGGGTCTGGAAACACCATATATTTT. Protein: CASSSPGFGSGNTIYF.

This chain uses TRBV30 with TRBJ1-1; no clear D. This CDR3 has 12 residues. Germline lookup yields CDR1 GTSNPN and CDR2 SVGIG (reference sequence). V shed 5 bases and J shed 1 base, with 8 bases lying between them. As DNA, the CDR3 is TGTGCCTGGGGAAACAGGAACACTGAAGCTTTCTTT. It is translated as CAWGNRNTEAFF.

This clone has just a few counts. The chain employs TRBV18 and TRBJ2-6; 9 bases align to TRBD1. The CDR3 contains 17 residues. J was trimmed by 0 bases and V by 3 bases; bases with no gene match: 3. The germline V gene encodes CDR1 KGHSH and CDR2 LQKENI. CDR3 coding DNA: TGTGCCAGCTCACCCGACAGGGGGGGCTCTGGGGCCAACGTCCTGACTTTC. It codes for CASSPDRGGSGANVLTF.

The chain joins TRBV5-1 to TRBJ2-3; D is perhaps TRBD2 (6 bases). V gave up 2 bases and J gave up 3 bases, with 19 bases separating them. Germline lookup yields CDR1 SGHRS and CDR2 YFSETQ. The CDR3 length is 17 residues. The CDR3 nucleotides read TGCGCCAGCAGCTTCGAATCGCCTATGGGACTTACAGATACGCAGTATTTT. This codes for CASSFESPMGLTDTQYF.

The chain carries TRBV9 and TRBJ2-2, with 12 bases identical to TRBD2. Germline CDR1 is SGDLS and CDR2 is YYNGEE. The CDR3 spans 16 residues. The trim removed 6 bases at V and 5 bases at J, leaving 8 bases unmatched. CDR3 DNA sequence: TGTGCCAGCACTAGCGGGGGGGCCGGATGGACCGGGGAGCTGTTTTTT. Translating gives CASTSGGAGWTGELFF.

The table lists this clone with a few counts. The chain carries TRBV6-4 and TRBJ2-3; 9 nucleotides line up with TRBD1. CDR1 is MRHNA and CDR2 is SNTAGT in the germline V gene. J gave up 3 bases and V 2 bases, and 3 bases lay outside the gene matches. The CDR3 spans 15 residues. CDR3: CASSDGTGMTDTQYF. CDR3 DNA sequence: TGTGCCAGCAGTGACGGGACAGGGATGACAGATACGCAGTATTTT.

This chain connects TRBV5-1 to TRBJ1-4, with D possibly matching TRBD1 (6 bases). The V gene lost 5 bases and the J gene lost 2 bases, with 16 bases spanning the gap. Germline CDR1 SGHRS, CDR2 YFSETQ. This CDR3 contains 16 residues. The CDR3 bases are TGCGCCAGCAGGATGCAGGGTGGGGGCACTAATGAAAAACTGTTTTTT. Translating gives CASRMQGGGTNEKLFF. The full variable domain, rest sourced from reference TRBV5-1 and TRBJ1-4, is KAGVTQTPRYLIKTRGQQVTLSCSPISGHRSVSWYQQTPGQGLQFLFEYFSETQRNKGNFPGRFSGRQFSNSRSEMNVSTLELGDSALYLCASRMQGGGTNEKLFFGSGTQLSVL.

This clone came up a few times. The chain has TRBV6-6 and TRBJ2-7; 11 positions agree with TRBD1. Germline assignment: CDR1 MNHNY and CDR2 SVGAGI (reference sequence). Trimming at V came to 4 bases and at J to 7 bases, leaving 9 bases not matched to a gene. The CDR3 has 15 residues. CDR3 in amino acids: CASSSRTGGLGEQYF. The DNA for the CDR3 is TGTGCCAGCAGTTCACGGACAGGGGGCTTAGGGGAGCAGTACTTC.

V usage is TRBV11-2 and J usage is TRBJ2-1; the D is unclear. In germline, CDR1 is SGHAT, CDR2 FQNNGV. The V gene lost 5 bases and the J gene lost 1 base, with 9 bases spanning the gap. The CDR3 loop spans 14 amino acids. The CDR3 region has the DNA TGTGCCAGCAGCCCAAGAGGTTCCTACAATGAGCAGTTCTTC. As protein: CASSPRGSYNEQFF.

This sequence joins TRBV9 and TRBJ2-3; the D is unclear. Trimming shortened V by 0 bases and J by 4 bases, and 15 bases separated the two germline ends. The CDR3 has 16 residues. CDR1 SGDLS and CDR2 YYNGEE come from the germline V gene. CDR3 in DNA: TGTGCCAGCAGCGTAGCTTTACCCGGGTTGGCAGATACGCAGTATTTT. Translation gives CASSVALPGLADTQYF.

The CDR3 DNA sequence: TGTGCCAGTAGTACCACCGGACAGGAGGGTCGTGGGGAGCTGTTTTTT. Its protein is CASSTTGQEGRGELFF. The gene calls are TRBV19 and TRBJ2-2; weak D call: TRBD1 (7 bases). Germline V lookup: CDR1 LNHDA, CDR2 SQIVND (reference sequence). This CDR3 has 16 residues. Trimming removed 4 bases from V and 8 bases from J, with 20 bases in between.

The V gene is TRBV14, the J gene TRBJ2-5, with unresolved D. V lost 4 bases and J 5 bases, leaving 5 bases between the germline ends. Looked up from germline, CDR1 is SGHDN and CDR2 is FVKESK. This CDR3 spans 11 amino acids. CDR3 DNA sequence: TGTGCCAGCAGCCCCGGGGAGACCCAGTACTTC. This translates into CASSPGETQYF. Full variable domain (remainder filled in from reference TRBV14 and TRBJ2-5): EAGVTQFPSHSVIEKGQTVTLRCDPISGHDNLYWYRRVMGKEIKFLLHFVKESKQDESGMPNNRFLAERTGGTYSTLKVQPAELEDSGVYFCASSPGETQYFGPGTRLLVL.